Below are 10 T cell receptor beta chains sequenced from a single sample in a study of blood T cell repertoires in COVID-19. Clones were sequenced by immunoSEQ multiplex PCR, and TCRdb holds only the in-frame ones, with some missing. The repertoire holds around 230,000 clones, with approximately 86% as singletons. The sequenced sample consisted of PBMCs or T cells enriched from blood (not recorded which). The receptors derive from a middle-aged woman with acute COVID-19.

This chain joins TRBV5-1 and TRBJ2-5; D may be TRBD1 (5 bases). V dropped 0 bases and J dropped 4 bases, with 10 bases sitting between them. Germline V lookup: CDR1 SGHRS, CDR2 YFSETQ. CDR3 length: 14 residues. The CDR3 reads CASSLEGYGETQYF. CDR3 DNA: TGCGCCAGCAGCTTGGAGGGGTACGGAGAGACCCAGTACTTC.

This clone appeared a single time. The chain has TRBV5-1 and TRBJ2-5, with 8 bases lining up with TRBD1. The CDR3 contains 16 residues. Germline CDR1 reads SGHRS; CDR2 reads YFSETQ. The J segment lost 4 bases and the V segment lost 0 bases, leaving 8 bases of the junction unmatched. The CDR3 DNA reads TGCGCCAGCAGCTTGGAGACTCAGGGGGCGGGAGAGACCCAGTACTTC. This sequence encodes CASSLETQGAGETQYF.

The CDR3 DNA reads TGTGCCACCTTGACCGGTTGGGACAGTGGAGAGACCCAGTACTTC. The encoded protein is CATLTGWDSGETQYF. The chain uses TRBV15 and TRBJ2-5, with 7 bases aligning to TRBD1. The CDR3 spans 15 residues. Germline CDR1 is LNHNV and CDR2 is YYDKDF (reference sequence). V lost 8 bases and J lost 4; bases outside the gene matches: 13.

J is TRBJ1-4 and V is TRBV18; D is unclear. This CDR3 is 14 amino acids long. Germline CDR1 is KGHSH and CDR2 is LQKENI. V was pared by 0 bases and J by 4 bases, with 6 bases between. CDR3 sequence (DNA): TGTGCCAGCTCACCACCTTCCAATAATGAAAAACTGTTTTTT. Its translation: CASSPPSNNEKLFF. Filled out from reference TRBV18 and TRBJ1-4, the complete variable domain reads NAGVMQNPRHLVRRRGQEARLRCSPMKGHSHVYWYRQLPEEGLKFMVYLQKENIIDESGMPKERFSAEFPKEGPSILRIQQVVRGDSAAYFCASSPPSNNEKLFFGSGTQLSVL.

V and J are TRBV3-1 (or the pseudogene TRBV3-2) and TRBJ1-3; TRBD1 matches 7 bases. Losses at the gene ends were 2 bases for V and 0 bases for J; bases not matched to a gene: 4. CDR3 length: 16 residues. Per the germline V gene, CDR1 is LGHDT and CDR2 is YNNKEL (reference sequence). CDR3 residues: CASSQNRGRSGNTIYF. The CDR3 nucleotides are TGTGCCAGCAGCCAAAACAGGGGTCGCTCTGGAAACACCATATATTTT.

This clone was counted between two and nine times. V and J are TRBV6-5 and TRBJ1-5, with a tentative D call TRBD1 (5 bases). CDR3 length equals 14 residues. Germline V gene data show CDR1 as MNHEY and CDR2 as SVGAGI. Trimming removed 11 bases from V and 1 base from J, with 15 bases in between. In DNA, the CDR3 is TGTGCCCTCGGCGAAGGGGCGAGCAATCAGCCCCAGCATTTT. Protein: CALGEGASNQPQHF.

The chain combines TRBV18 with TRBJ2-5; 10 bases agree with TRBD2. CDR1 is KGHSH and CDR2 is LQKENI in the germline V gene. J was trimmed by 2 bases and V by 3 bases; bases with no gene match: 3. The CDR3 consists of 15 residues. The CDR3 protein is CASSPASGRQETQYF. CDR3 DNA sequence: TGTGCCAGCTCACCGGCTAGCGGGAGACAAGAGACCCAGTACTTC. The full variable domain, with the rest looked up from reference TRBV18 and TRBJ2-5, is NAGVMQNPRHLVRRRGQEARLRCSPMKGHSHVYWYRQLPEEGLKFMVYLQKENIIDESGMPKERFSAEFPKEGPSILRIQQVVRGDSAAYFCASSPASGRQETQYFGPGTRLLVL.

This chain uses TRBV7-2 with TRBJ2-1, with D possibly being TRBD1 (5 bases). V was trimmed by 5 bases and J by 0 bases, leaving 11 bases between them. This CDR3 spans 15 amino acids. Germline CDR1 reads SGHTA; CDR2 reads FQGNSA. The CDR3 protein is CASSRTSSSYNEQFF. DNA of the CDR3: TGTGCCAGCAGCAGGACAAGTAGCTCCTACAATGAGCAGTTCTTC.

The chain uses TRBV19 and TRBJ2-5, with D maybe TRBD2 (7 bases). This CDR3 is built from 16 residues. The V end was cut by 1 base, the J end by 5 bases, with 17 bases between. Germline V gene data show CDR1 as LNHDA and CDR2 as SQIVND (reference sequence). The CDR3 reads CASSIVAGVGGETQYF. DNA of the CDR3: TGTGCCAGTAGTATAGTGGCGGGAGTAGGGGGGGAGACCCAGTACTTC.

The chain carries TRBV6-7 and TRBJ2-1, with 11 nucleotides matching TRBD2. TRBV6-7 is an ORF, with its function uncertain. V was pared by 6 bases and J by 0 bases, with 4 bases of the junction left unmatched. CDR3 length: 16 amino acids. The CDR3 region has the DNA TGTGCCAGCAGGGGACTAGCGGATAGCTCCTACAATGAGCAGTTCTTC. Protein sequence: CASRGLADSSYNEQFF.